This paragraph reports one T cell receptor (beta chain). Its specificity is unknown. The sample is drawn from a study of cytomegalovirus exposure and HLA in healthy donors. Study conclusions and caveats: The study carried out a later analysis of TCR beta sequences. It associated 15,000 to 20,000 of them with specific HLA alleles at a false discovery rate of 0.05. Some highly shared sequence variants likely arose as a pipeline artifact.

Primers for the PCR totalled 60 Vbeta and 13 Jbeta. Some clones are missing from TCRdb's copy, which holds only in-frame ones; the method was immunoSEQ multiplex PCR. The table records 150,000 to 200,000 clones, around three quarters of them present only once. From germline, CDR1 is SGDLS and CDR2 YYNGEE. Trimming shortened V by 4 bases and J by 3 bases, and 18 bases separated the two germline ends. The length of the CDR3 is 16 residues. The V and J genes are TRBV9 and TRBJ2-3; D might be TRBD2 (5 bases). The sample comprised PBMCs. The receptor was derived from a man younger than 45 in good health and CMV-seronegative. The CDR3, as DNA: TGTGCCAGCAGCCCCCAGATTCTACCGGGGACAGATACGCAGTATTTT. Residues: CASSPQILPGTDTQYF.